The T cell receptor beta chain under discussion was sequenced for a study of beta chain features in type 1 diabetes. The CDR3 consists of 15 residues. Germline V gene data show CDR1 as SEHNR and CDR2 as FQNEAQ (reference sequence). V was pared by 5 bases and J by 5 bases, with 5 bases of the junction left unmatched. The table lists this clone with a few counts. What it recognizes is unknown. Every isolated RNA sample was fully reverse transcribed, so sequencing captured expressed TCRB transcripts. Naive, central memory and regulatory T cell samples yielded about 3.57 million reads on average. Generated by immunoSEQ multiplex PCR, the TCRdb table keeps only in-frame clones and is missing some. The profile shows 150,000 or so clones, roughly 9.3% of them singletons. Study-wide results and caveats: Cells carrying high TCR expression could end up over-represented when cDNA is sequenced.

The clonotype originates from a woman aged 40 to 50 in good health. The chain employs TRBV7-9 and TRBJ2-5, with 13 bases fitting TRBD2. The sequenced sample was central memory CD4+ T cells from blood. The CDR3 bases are TGTGCCAGCAGCCCCGGGACTAGCGGGGTGGAGACCCAGTACTTC. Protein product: CASSPGTSGVETQYF.